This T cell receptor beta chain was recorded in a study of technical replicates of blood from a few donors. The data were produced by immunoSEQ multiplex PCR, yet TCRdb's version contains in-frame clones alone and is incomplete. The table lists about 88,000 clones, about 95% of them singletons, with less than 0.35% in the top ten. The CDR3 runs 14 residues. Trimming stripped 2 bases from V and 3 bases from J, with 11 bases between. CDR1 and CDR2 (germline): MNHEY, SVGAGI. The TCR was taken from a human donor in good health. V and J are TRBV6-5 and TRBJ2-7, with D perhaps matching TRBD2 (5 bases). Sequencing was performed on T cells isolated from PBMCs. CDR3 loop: CASSYDGEDYEQYF. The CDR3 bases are TGTGCCAGCAGTTACGACGGGGAAGACTACGAGCAGTACTTC.